This section outlines one T cell receptor (beta chain) sequence together with its context. The protocol was immunoSEQ multiplex PCR, while the TCRdb copy is restricted to in-frame clones and leaves out a portion. The data hold roughly 700,000 clones, with 74% observed a single time. The record originates from a study of shared clonotypes between healthy human individuals. CDR1 SEHNR and CDR2 FQNEAQ come from the germline V gene (reference sequence). This CDR3 spans 15 amino acids. V gave up 3 bases and J gave up 5 bases; unmatched junction bases: 8. What was sequenced was memory CD4+ T cells sorted from blood. The subset: CD45RA-negative fraction. This clonotype was sampled from a woman in her twenties or thirties in good health. The chain links TRBV7-9 to TRBJ2-5; TRBD2 agrees at 8 bases. The CDR3: CASSFAGGNGETQYF. The CDR3 bases are TGTGCCAGCAGCTTCGCGGGAGGAAATGGGGAGACCCAGTACTTC. The variable domain in full, completed from reference TRBV7-9 and TRBJ2-5, reads DTGVSQNPRHKITKRGQNVTFRCDPISEHNRLYWYRQTLGQGPEFLTYFQNEAQLEKSRLLSDRFSAERPKGSFSTLEIQRTEQGDSAMYLCASSFAGGNGETQYFGPGTRLLVL.